The T cell receptor (beta chain) under discussion was sequenced for a study of blood T cell repertoires in COVID-19 (dated by TCRdb to 2018 to 2021). Background on the whole study: Collaborator samples came from the United States, Italy and Spain and covered acute and convalescent phases of COVID-19. Where available, HLA class I and class II types were taken from metadata supplied by the sample provider and were not determined by assay-based typing. A de-identified subject ID, COVID-19 status, age in years and sex were almost always included in the sample metadata. Deeply sampled blood TCRbeta repertoires from subjects exposed to, actively infected with, or recovered from COVID-19 were included in the dataset. The material from the prospective study consisted of cDNA or gDNA derived from T cells, B-cell-depleted T cells, or PBMCs. The repertoires were released in a freely available public database meant as a resource for research on the immune response to SARS-CoV-2. The samples were drawn from the first 160 participants of the ongoing ImmuneRACE study and from some 1,300 subjects provided by 6 global collaborators. Results and caveats for the whole study, not just this receptor: The quantity of clinical and demographic metadata differed by source and by participant and was supplied without curation.

As regards this clone: Its recognized antigen is unknown. There are no base qualities to consult, and no much larger clone falls within one base.

TCRbeta CDR3 regions were amplified from genomic DNA using the immunoSEQ Assay, a bias-controlled multiplex PCR. The source study handled its data this way. The number of nucleated cells in each sample was estimated by amplification of reference gene primers within the assay. Sequence reads were collapsed and filtered to measure the absolute abundance of every unique TCRbeta CDR3 rearrangement. Productive Simpson clonality was computed per sample as the square root of Simpson's diversity index over productive rearrangements. Sourced from immuneACCESS, this table was stored by TCRdb with only in-frame sequences that have V and J called. A share of the clones is absent; for the studies checked, an unresolved V gene accounts for under half, and the remainder has no known explanation. V, J and clone size derive from that table, while D and trimming were established from the DNA sequence. Within this sample are roughly 67,000 clones, with over 75% of them counted one time only. Roughly 24% of the sample is in the top ten clones.

The junction shows trimming of 5 bases on V and 9 bases on J, and the gene matches do not reach 9 bases of it. Based on the germline V gene, the CDR1 and CDR2 sequences are MNHEY and SVGEGT. The CDR3 runs 15 amino acids, cysteine and phenylalanine included. The sequence is cut down to CDR3 DNA, 45 bases in frame from base 1. Each collaborating institution followed its own protocols to collect whole blood in K2EDTA tubes. For TCRbeta analysis, collaborator samples were shipped as frozen whole blood, as isolated PBMCs, or as DNA extracted from either sample type. The sample taken for sequencing was peripheral blood. The sequence derives from a man aged 50 or older with acute or convalescent COVID-19. The chain employs TRBV6-2 or TRBV6-3 and TRBJ2-1; 11 bases in between match TRBD2. Here is the DNA: TGTGCCAGCAGTCTTAGCGGGGGGGCCCACGGTGAGCAGTTCTTC. This translates into CASSLSGGAHGEQFF.